This TCR beta chain emerged from a study of blood T cell repertoires in COVID-19. About the research overall: Sample material is recorded as cDNA or gDNA derived from T cells, B-cell-depleted T cells, or PBMCs.

Adults between about 18 and 95 years of age took part from under 30 US areas. Participant reports of clinical history set cohort assignment. The table came from immunoSEQ multiplex PCR; TCRdb's copy has only in-frame clones and leaves some out. Of roughly 400,000 clones listed, about nine tenths were seen once; the top ten hold 1.5% to 2%. This TCR derives from a woman younger than 45 who had recovered from COVID-19. Sequencing used PBMCs or T cells enriched from blood (not recorded which).

The CDR3 is CASSNTDTQYF. Here the CDR3 DNA reads TGTGCCAGCAGTAACACAGATACGCAGTATTTT. The genes are TRBV5-4 and TRBJ2-3; the D is unclear. The CDR3 totals 11 residues. V was clipped by 5 bases and J by 2 bases, with 3 bases between them. Germline assignment: CDR1 SGHNT and CDR2 YYREEE (reference sequence).